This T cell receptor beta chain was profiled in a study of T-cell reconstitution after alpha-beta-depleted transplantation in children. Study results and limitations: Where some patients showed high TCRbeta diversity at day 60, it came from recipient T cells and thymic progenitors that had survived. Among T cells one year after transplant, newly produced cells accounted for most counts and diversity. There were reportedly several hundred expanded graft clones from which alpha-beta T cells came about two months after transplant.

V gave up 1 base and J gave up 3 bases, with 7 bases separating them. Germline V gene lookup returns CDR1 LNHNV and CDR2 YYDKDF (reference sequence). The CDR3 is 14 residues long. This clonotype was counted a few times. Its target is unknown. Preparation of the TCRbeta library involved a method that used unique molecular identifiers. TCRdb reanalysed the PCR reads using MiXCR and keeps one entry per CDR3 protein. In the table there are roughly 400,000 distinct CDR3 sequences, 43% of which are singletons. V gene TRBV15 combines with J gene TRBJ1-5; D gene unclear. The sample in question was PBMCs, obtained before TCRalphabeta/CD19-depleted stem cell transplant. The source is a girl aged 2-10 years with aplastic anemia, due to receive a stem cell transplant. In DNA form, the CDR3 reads TGTGCCACCAGCAGAGTTCCAAACAATCAGCCCCAGCATTTT. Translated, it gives CATSRVPNNQPQHF.